The clone carrying this TCR beta chain was recorded many times. The antigen is undetermined. What was sequenced were expressed TCRB transcripts, since all of the isolated RNA had been reverse transcribed. Repertoires were generated with immunoSEQ multiplex PCR, while TCRdb's copy carries only in-frame clones and drops some. The sample lists 120,000 to 150,000 clones; 6.9% were seen once. This specimen belongs to a study of beta chain features in type 1 diabetes. Whole-study findings and limits: Across all four CD4+ subsets, people with type 1 diabetes showed modestly shorter TCRB CDR3s. In the patient group, naive, central memory and Treg TCRB repertoires seemed more alike than in the healthy donor group. Shorter templates might be favored by PCR, equally in patients and controls.

Sequenced: central memory CD4+ T cells from blood. The TCR was taken from a woman in her twenties or thirties in good health.

The CDR3 region has the DNA TGTGCCAGCAGAAGCGGGAGCGGGGGTGAGCAGTTCTTC. Translated, it gives CASRSGSGGEQFF. The rearrangement uses TRBV28 and TRBJ2-1; 8 bases are a match to TRBD2. Per germline, CDR1 MDHEN and CDR2 SYDVKM. There are 13 residues in the CDR3. Trimming cost V 6 bases and J 9 bases; bases outside gene matches: 7.